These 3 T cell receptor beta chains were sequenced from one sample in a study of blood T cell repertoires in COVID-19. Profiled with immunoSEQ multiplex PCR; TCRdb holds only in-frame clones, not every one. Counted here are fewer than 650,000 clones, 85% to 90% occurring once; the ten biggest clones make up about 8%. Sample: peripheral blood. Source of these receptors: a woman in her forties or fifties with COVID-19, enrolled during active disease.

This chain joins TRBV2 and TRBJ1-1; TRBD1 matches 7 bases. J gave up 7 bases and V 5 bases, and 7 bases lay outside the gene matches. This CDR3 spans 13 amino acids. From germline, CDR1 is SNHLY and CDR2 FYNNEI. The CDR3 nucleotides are TGTGCCAGCAGTAAAAGACAGGGCCTTGAAGCTTTCTTT. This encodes CASSKRQGLEAFF.

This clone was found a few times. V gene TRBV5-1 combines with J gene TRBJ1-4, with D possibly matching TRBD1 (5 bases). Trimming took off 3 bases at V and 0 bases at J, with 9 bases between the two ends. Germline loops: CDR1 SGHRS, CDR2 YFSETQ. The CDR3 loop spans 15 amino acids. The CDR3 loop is CASSSSGATNEKLFF. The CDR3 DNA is TGCGCCAGCAGCTCCTCGGGGGCAACTAATGAAAAACTGTTTTTT.

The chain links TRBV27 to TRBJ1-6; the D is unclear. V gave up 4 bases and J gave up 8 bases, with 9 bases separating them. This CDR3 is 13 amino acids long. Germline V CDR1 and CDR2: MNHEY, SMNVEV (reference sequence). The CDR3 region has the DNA TGTGCCAGCAGTTACGGCGAGGATTCACCCCTCCACTTT. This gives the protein CASSYGEDSPLHF.